This TCR beta chain came from a study of cytomegalovirus exposure and HLA in healthy donors. Study conclusions and caveats: In a later analysis, compared with equally common non-associated chains, HLA-associated beta chains were more expanded.

V shed 0 bases, J shed 5 bases, and the junction held 10 bases outside the gene matches. The CDR3 is 16 amino acids. The germline V gene encodes CDR1 LNHNV and CDR2 YYDKDF (reference sequence). The donors, nominally healthy at sampling, likely had unrecorded immune exposures. This clone has only one observation. The antigen remains undetermined. PCR involved 60 Vbeta and 13 Jbeta primers. Method: immunoSEQ multiplex PCR; TCRdb's copy keeps in-frame clones and lacks some. Among 160,000 or so clones listed, about four fifths were seen once. The chain combines TRBV15 with TRBJ2-7, with 7 bases that match TRBD1. The source material was PBMCs. The sequence derives from a woman aged 18-29 years in good health and CMV-seropositive. The CDR3, as DNA: TGTGCCACCAGCAGAGATCCTGAAGGGGGCAGAAACGAGCAGTACTTC. It is translated as CATSRDPEGGRNEQYF.